These 2 T cell receptor beta chains originate from one sample sequenced in a study of T cell responses to AZD1222 COVID-19 vaccine. Method: immunoSEQ multiplex PCR; TCRdb's copy keeps in-frame clones and lacks some. This table holds 60,000 to 80,000 clones, approximately 90% found once. The sequencing here drew on peripheral blood, taken on day 0 of AZD1222 vaccination. The receptors were gathered from an adult in good health.

The chain couples TRBV18 to TRBJ2-5; the match to TRBD2 covers 8 bases. Trimming at V came to 3 bases and at J to 5 bases, leaving 11 bases not matched to a gene. The CDR3 contains 16 residues. CDR1 and CDR2 (germline): KGHSH, LQKENI. The CDR3 nucleotides read TGTGCCAGCTCACCCGGTACGGGACTAGATATCGAGACCCAGTACTTC. Encoded protein: CASSPGTGLDIETQYF.

The J gene is TRBJ1-6, the V gene TRBV5-6; D gene unclear. CDR1 is SGHDT, CDR2 YYEEEE, per germline. V shed 2 bases and J shed 4 bases, with 7 bases lying between them. The CDR3 totals 14 residues. CDR3 sequence (DNA): TGTGCCAGCAGCTTCCAGGATTATAATTCACCCCTCCACTTT. It translates to CASSFQDYNSPLHF.